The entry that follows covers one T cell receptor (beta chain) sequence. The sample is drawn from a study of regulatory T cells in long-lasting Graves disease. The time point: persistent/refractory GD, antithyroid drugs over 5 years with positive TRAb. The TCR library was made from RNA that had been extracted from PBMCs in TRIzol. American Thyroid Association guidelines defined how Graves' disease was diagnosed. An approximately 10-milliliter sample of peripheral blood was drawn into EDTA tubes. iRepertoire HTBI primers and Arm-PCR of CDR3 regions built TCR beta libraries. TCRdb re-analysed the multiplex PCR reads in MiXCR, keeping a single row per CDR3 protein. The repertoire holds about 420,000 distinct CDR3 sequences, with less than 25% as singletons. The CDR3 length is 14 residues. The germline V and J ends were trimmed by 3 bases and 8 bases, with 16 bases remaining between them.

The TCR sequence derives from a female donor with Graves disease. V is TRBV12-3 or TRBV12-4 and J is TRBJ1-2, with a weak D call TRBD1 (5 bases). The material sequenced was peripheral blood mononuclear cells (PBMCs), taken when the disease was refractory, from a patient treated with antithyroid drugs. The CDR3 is CASSLAGTRSGYTF. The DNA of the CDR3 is TGTGCCAGCAGTTTGGCCGGGACCCGATCCGGCTACACCTTC.